Listed here are 12 T cell receptor beta chains from one sample, sequenced in a study of blood T cell repertoires in COVID-19. The assay was immunoSEQ multiplex PCR, and TCRdb's table has in-frame clones only and misses some. The profile covers over 100,000 clones, with around 83% appearing a single time and 7.9% taken by the ten largest. What was sequenced was peripheral blood. The receptors stem from a man aged 65 to 85 with acute or convalescent COVID-19.

The chain has TRBV5-4 and TRBJ1-5, with TRBD1 as a possible D gene (5 bases). This CDR3 region has 13 residues. Germline values: CDR1 SGHNT, CDR2 YYREEE (reference sequence). V lost 2 bases and J lost 4, with 7 bases in between. The CDR3 DNA is TGTGCCAGCAGCTTAGGGGATAATCAGCCCCAGCATTTT. It translates to CASSLGDNQPQHF.

The chain combines TRBV19 with TRBJ2-3, with D possibly being TRBD2 (5 bases). The germline V gene encodes CDR1 LNHDA and CDR2 SQIVND (reference sequence). The CDR3 is 14 amino acids. Trimming stripped 7 bases from V and 9 bases from J, with 20 bases between. Here the CDR3 reads CASNFDYSAGTQYF. The CDR3 nucleotides are TGTGCCAGTAACTTTGACTACAGTGCTGGCACGCAGTATTTT.

This chain uses TRBV2 with TRBJ2-7; 7 bases are shared with TRBD2. J was trimmed by 5 bases and V by 2 bases; bases with no gene match: 9. Germline V gene sequence: CDR1 SNHLY, CDR2 FYNNEI. This CDR3 comprises 15 residues. DNA for the CDR3: TGTGCCAGCAGTGAATTGGGGGGGACCTTCGACGAGCAGTACTTC. Its translation is CASSELGGTFDEQYF.

CDR3: CASSRTGDYEQYF. Here the CDR3 DNA reads TGTGCCAGCAGTCGGACAGGGGATTACGAGCAGTACTTC. V and J are TRBV6-6 and TRBJ2-7, with TRBD1 matching over 9 bases. The CDR3 consists of 13 residues. V shed 5 bases and J 4 bases; nucleotides not matched to a gene: 3. CDR1 MNHNY and CDR2 SVGAGI come from the germline V gene (reference sequence).

V gene TRBV10-3 combines with J gene TRBJ2-7, with D maybe TRBD2 (6 bases). The length of the CDR3 is 12 residues. Deletions cut 10 bases from V and 5 bases from J, with 15 bases between. Germline values: CDR1 ENHRY, CDR2 SYGVKD. For the CDR3, the DNA is TGTGCCACCAGGGCTGGAGGGCACGAGCAGTACTTC. Translating gives CATRAGGHEQYF.

The chain joins TRBV5-8 to TRBJ1-4; D possibly corresponds to TRBD1 (6 bases). Germline CDR1 reads SGHTS; CDR2 reads YDEGEE. The CDR3 covers 16 residues. V lost 0 bases, J lost 1 base, and 10 bases lay in between. This chain's CDR3 is CASSLAATGTNEKLFF. CDR3 DNA: TGTGCCAGCAGCTTGGCGGCGACAGGAACTAATGAAAAACTGTTTTTT.

The genes are TRBV5-1 and TRBJ2-2; 11 bases line up with TRBD2. Germline trimming cut 4 bases from V and 5 bases from J; bases unmatched to any gene: 10. The CDR3 is 17 residues long. CDR1 SGHRS and CDR2 YFSETQ come from the germline V gene. Written as DNA, the CDR3 is TGCGCCAGCAGCCCGGAGGAAATAGCGGGGGGGACCGGGGAGCTGTTTTTT. It yields the protein CASSPEEIAGGTGELFF. The variable domain in full, completed from reference TRBV5-1 and TRBJ2-2, reads KAGVTQTPRYLIKTRGQQVTLSCSPISGHRSVSWYQQTPGQGLQFLFEYFSETQRNKGNFPGRFSGRQFSNSRSEMNVSTLELGDSALYLCASSPEEIAGGTGELFFGEGSRLTVL.

The chain couples TRBV30 to TRBJ1-6; the match to TRBD1 covers 7 bases. CDR3 length: 15 amino acids. With V trimmed by 1 base and J by 6 bases, 6 bases remained unmatched. CDR1 and CDR2 from the germline V gene are GTSNPN and SVGIG (reference sequence). The CDR3 DNA is TGTGCCTGGAGTGCTCAGACAGGGCCTAATTCACCCCTCCACTTT. It specifies CAWSAQTGPNSPLHF.

The chain joins TRBV27 to TRBJ1-1; TRBD1 matches 8 bases. V lost 6 bases and J lost 2; bases outside the gene matches: 2. Germline V gives CDR1 MNHEY, CDR2 SMNVEV (reference sequence). This CDR3 has 13 residues. The CDR3 spells CASSDRGNTEAFF. As DNA, the CDR3 is TGTGCCAGCAGCGACAGGGGAAACACTGAAGCTTTCTTT.

V gene TRBV5-1 combines with J gene TRBJ2-7; 9 nucleotides line up with TRBD1. There are 16 residues in the CDR3. After removal of 4 bases from V and 6 bases from J, the junction contained 14 bases not matched to a gene. Germline V CDR1 and CDR2: SGHRS, YFSETQ. The CDR3 protein is CASSPAGSGTGIEQYF. In DNA, the CDR3 is TGCGCCAGCAGCCCCGCCGGGTCCGGGACAGGGATCGAGCAGTACTTC.

The genes are TRBV5-1 and TRBJ1-5; tentatively, D is TRBD1 (5 bases). The CDR3 covers 14 residues. Trimming removed 2 bases at V and 9 bases at J, with 15 bases between. CDR1 is SGHRS and CDR2 is YFSETQ in the germline V gene. The CDR3 DNA sequence: TGCGCCAGCAGCTTAAGGGAGGCAGGGACGCCCCAGCATTTT. It yields the protein CASSLREAGTPQHF.

The chain employs TRBV18 and TRBJ1-4, with 8 bases that match TRBD1. Germline V CDR1 and CDR2: KGHSH, LQKENI. This CDR3 contains 15 residues. V dropped 3 bases and J dropped 8; count of bases not matched to a gene: 8. CDR3 region: CASSPKAGGGEKLFF. The CDR3 DNA reads TGTGCCAGCTCACCCAAAGCAGGGGGCGGAGAAAAACTGTTTTTT.